This T cell receptor beta chain was observed in a study of T cells after yellow fever vaccination. TCRdb passed the 5' RACE reads through MiXCR, listing each CDR3 protein once. The repertoire holds around 320,000 distinct CDR3 sequences, with 4% to 5.5% as singletons. This clonotype was counted ten times or more. Its antigen is still unknown. Study conclusions and caveats: Weaker in magnitude, the secondary response showed a faster peak on day 5 versus 15.

This CDR3 comprises 14 residues. CDR1 KGHSH and CDR2 LQKENI come from the germline V gene. After removal of 3 bases from V and 7 bases from J, the junction contained 3 bases not matched to a gene. The chain combines TRBV18 with TRBJ1-6, with 7 nucleotides matching TRBD1. This specimen consisted of PBMCs, obtained 15 days after the yellow fever booster vaccination. The sequence came from a man between 18 and 35 years old who received the YFV17D yellow fever vaccine. The CDR3 nucleotides are TGTGCCAGCTCACCGGACAGGCCGAATTCACCCCTCCACTTT. Translating gives CASSPDRPNSPLHF.